This T cell receptor (beta chain) was observed in a study of T cells expressing NK-cell markers. Study at large: One of the eight sequenced donors was seronegative, whereas the other seven were HCMV-seropositive. Overall study results and limits: The leading position in the CD3+CD56-NKG2C+ fraction of several donors also went to these clonotypes. Expanded NKG2C+ T cell clones were not confirmed as HCMV-specific.

Generation of TCR beta cDNA was performed by 5'RACE template switching incorporating UMIs. TCRdb reanalyzed the 5' RACE reads, giving one entry per CDR3 protein sequence and no DNA. Here the sample table reports some 340,000 distinct CDR3 sequences. As concerns this clonotype: Its antigen is undetermined.

This CDR3 is 15 amino acids long. This clonotype originated in a man between 18 and 69 years old in good health. The chain combines TRBV12-3 or TRBV12-4 with TRBJ1-2; TCRdb proposes TRBD1, but this gene call is untestable without DNA. The sequenced material came from blood T cells: a sorted CD56 or NKG2C T cell subset, CD4+ or CD8+ T cells, or bulk PBMC T cells (not recorded which). Here the CDR3 reads CASSLSGQGRRGYTF.